Each of the 12 T cell receptor beta chains below was sequenced from the same sample in a study of shared clonotypes between healthy human individuals. Libraries were prepared by immunoSEQ multiplex PCR; TCRdb keeps only in-frame clonotypes and omits some of them. Of about 470,000 clones in the sample, about 85% are singletons; the top ten hold under 15%. The sample comprised PBMCs. These receptors all stem from a woman between 35 and 50 years old in good health. Some clones in this sample may be carry-over from other donors' samples.

The chain uses TRBV9 and TRBJ2-5; D could derive from TRBD1 or TRBD2 (5 bases each). The CDR3 sequence is 17 residues long. Trimming stripped 0 bases from V and 3 bases from J, with 18 bases between. In germline, CDR1 is SGDLS, CDR2 YYNGEE. This CDR3 is CASSVATFGGFEETQYF. DNA of the CDR3: TGTGCCAGCAGCGTAGCTACTTTTGGGGGATTCGAAGAGACCCAGTACTTC.

This clone was seen once. V and J are TRBV30 and TRBJ2-6; TRBD1 is a possible D gene (5 bases). The CDR3 contains 18 residues. Germline V CDR1 and CDR2: GTSNPN, SVGIG (reference sequence). V lost 4 bases, J lost 0 bases, and 19 bases lay in between. The DNA of the CDR3 is TGTGCCTGGACGTTAGTTAGGGGCCAAAACTCTGGGGCCAACGTCCTGACTTTC. Translated, it gives CAWTLVRGQNSGANVLTF.

Comments on this clone: A much bigger clone sits one base away, suggesting this may be a read error. The same CDR3 is also encoded by other DNA sequences in this sample. The chain couples TRBV6-6 to TRBJ2-7; 8 positions agree with TRBD1. The CDR3 totals 15 residues. CDR1 is MNHNY and CDR2 is SVGAGI in the germline V gene (reference sequence). Written as DNA, the CDR3 is TGTGCTAGCAGTTCAACCGGGACAGGAATCTACGAGCAGTACTTC. It codes for CASSSTGTGIYEQYF.

This chain connects TRBV6-1 to TRBJ1-4, with D maybe TRBD1 (6 bases). The V end was cut by 4 bases, the J end by 5 bases, with 17 bases between. The CDR3 is 16 amino acids. Germline values: CDR1 MNHNS, CDR2 SASEGT. CDR3 DNA sequence: TGTGCCAGCAGTGGGCCCCAGGGGACCCGAAATGAAAAACTGTTTTTT. Translation: CASSGPQGTRNEKLFF.

The sample holds one count of this clone. The chain combines TRBV2 with TRBJ1-2; TRBD1 is a possible D gene (5 bases). CDR3 length: 16 amino acids. Germline CDR1 and CDR2: SNHLY and FYNNEI. V lost 5 bases and J lost 7, with 23 bases in between. The CDR3 nucleotides are TGTGCCAGCAGTCTCTTCGGGAAGGCCGACGGGGGTGGCTACACCTTC. It specifies CASSLFGKADGGGYTF.

The CDR3 reads CASSYSGQMNTGELFF. The CDR3 DNA sequence: TGTGCCAGCAGTTACTCTGGACAGATGAACACCGGGGAGCTGTTTTTT. This chain uses TRBV6-5 with TRBJ2-2, with a tentative D call TRBD1 (6 bases). This CDR3 comprises 16 residues. CDR1 and CDR2 from the germline V gene are MNHEY and SVGAGI. V lost 0 bases and J 1 base, leaving 9 bases between the germline ends.

The CDR3 DNA sequence: TGTGCCACCAGCAGGGGACTACCATACACCGGGGAGCTGTTTTTT. This gives the protein CATSRGLPYTGELFF. The rearrangement joins TRBV15 to TRBJ2-2, with 7 positions matching TRBD2. The junction had 4 bases not matched to a gene; V was cut back by 3 bases and J by 3 bases. Germline V gene lookup returns CDR1 LNHNV and CDR2 YYDKDF (reference sequence). The CDR3 has 15 amino acids.

The chain combines TRBV10-3 with TRBJ2-7; no reliable D call. CDR1 ENHRY and CDR2 SYGVKD come from the germline V gene. The CDR3 totals 11 residues. The V end was cut by 2 bases, the J end by 7 bases, with 6 bases between. The CDR3 region is CAISELGEQYF. In DNA, the CDR3 is TGTGCCATCAGTGAGCTGGGAGAGCAGTACTTC.

J is TRBJ1-3 and V is TRBV18; 7 nucleotides align to TRBD1. Germline CDR1 and CDR2: KGHSH and LQKENI. Losses at the gene ends were 1 base for V and 2 bases for J; bases not matched to a gene: 8. The length of the CDR3 is 17 residues. The CDR3 loop reads CASSPLKTGQTGNTIYF. The CDR3 DNA reads as TGTGCCAGCTCACCACTCAAGACAGGGCAGACTGGAAACACCATATATTTT. The full variable domain, with the rest looked up from reference TRBV18 and TRBJ1-3, is NAGVMQNPRHLVRRRGQEARLRCSPMKGHSHVYWYRQLPEEGLKFMVYLQKENIIDESGMPKERFSAEFPKEGPSILRIQQVVRGDSAAYFCASSPLKTGQTGNTIYFGEGSWLTVV.

This sequence joins TRBV6-1 and TRBJ2-3; D gene ambiguous. Trimming stripped 4 bases from V and 2 bases from J, with 10 bases between. The CDR3 has 14 residues. Germline assignment: CDR1 MNHNS and CDR2 SASEGT. CDR3 DNA sequence: TGTGCCAGCAGTGCAGCTAGTCTCACAGATACGCAGTATTTT. It is translated as CASSAASLTDTQYF.

CDR3 nucleotides: TGTGCCAGCAGCTTAGACCTCTGGACTAGCGGAAATGAGCAGTTCTTC. Residues: CASSLDLWTSGNEQFF. This chain joins TRBV7-8 and TRBJ2-1; TRBD2 aligns across 10 bases. With V trimmed by 1 base and J by 7 bases, 7 bases remained unmatched. Germline assignment: CDR1 SGHVS and CDR2 FQNEAQ. CDR3 length: 16 residues.

The genes are TRBV19 and TRBJ2-7; D call uncertain. The CDR3 has 13 amino acids. V lost 2 bases to trimming and J lost 1 base, with 6 bases between them. Germline-derived CDR1 and CDR2 are LNHDA and SQIVND (reference sequence). The CDR3: CASSINWSYEQYF. CDR3 nucleotide sequence: TGTGCCAGTAGTATAAACTGGTCCTACGAGCAGTACTTC.